This T cell receptor beta chain was profiled in a study of cytotoxic CD8 clonotypes in ibrutinib-treated CLL. Study-wide context: Median treatment time before response sampling was around twelve months, range 6 to 36. Regarding the study as a whole: Clonality, elevated at ibrutinib response, dropped back toward baseline at progression. Stable or contracted on treatment, public clonotypes were also uncommon.

Germline V gene sequence: CDR1 SGHTS, CDR2 YDEGEE. Trimming stripped 2 bases from V and 2 bases from J, with 7 bases between. The CDR3 loop spans 13 amino acids. For TCR beta libraries, approximately 2 micrograms of genomic DNA were obtained from cryopreserved PBMCs. With respect to this clone: Its antigen remains unidentified.

Generated by immunoSEQ multiplex PCR, the TCRdb table keeps only in-frame clones and is missing some. The sample carries roughly 70,000 clones, more than 70% recorded once. Sequenced material: PBMCs, taken at disease progression, from a patient treated with ibrutinib. The sequence was collected from a human donor with chronic lymphocytic leukemia. V usage is TRBV5-8 and J usage is TRBJ1-2; D uncertain. CDR3 DNA: TGTGCCAGCAGCTTTGGCAGAAACTATGGCTACACCTTC. Translating gives CASSFGRNYGYTF.